This TCR beta chain was captured in a study of T cell responses to AZD1222 COVID-19 vaccine. TCRdb keeps only in-frame clones here, not all; method: immunoSEQ multiplex PCR. The sample includes around 130,000 clones, 80% to 90% of them seen just once. The V gene's germline CDR1 is SQVTM and CDR2 ANQGSEA. Trimming removed 4 bases at V and 4 bases at J, with 11 bases between. The CDR3 consists of 13 residues. Points on this clone: Its matching antigen is unknown.

Study findings and constraints: Spike-specific TCR breadth and depth rose after two AZD1222 doses. Spike was spanned by vaccine-associated CD4 TCRs, which were dominant at 160-218 and 743-854.

The sequence was obtained from an adult in good health. J is TRBJ1-3 and V is TRBV29-1; TRBD1 is a possible D gene (6 bases). Sample: peripheral blood, taken on day 0 of AZD1222 vaccination. For the CDR3, the DNA is TGCAGCGTTGCAGGGGAGGAAGGAAACACCATATATTTT. Translated: CSVAGEEGNTIYF.